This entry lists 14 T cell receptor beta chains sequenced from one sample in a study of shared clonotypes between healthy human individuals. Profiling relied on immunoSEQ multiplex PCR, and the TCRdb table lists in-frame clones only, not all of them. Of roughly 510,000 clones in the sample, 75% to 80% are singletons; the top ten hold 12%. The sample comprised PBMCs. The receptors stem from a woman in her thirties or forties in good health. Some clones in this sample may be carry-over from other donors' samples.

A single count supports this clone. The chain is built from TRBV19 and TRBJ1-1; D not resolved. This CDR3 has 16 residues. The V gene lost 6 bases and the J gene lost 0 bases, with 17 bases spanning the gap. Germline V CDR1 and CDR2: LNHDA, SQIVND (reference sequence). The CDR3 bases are TGTGCCAGTAGGGCGGACGGTAGAATCATGAACACTGAAGCTTTCTTT. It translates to CASRADGRIMNTEAFF.

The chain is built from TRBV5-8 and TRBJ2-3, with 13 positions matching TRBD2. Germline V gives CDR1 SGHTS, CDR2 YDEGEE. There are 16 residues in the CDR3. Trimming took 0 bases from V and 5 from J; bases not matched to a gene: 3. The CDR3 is CASSLAGTSGEDTQYF. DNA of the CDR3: TGTGCCAGCAGCTTGGCCGGGACTAGCGGGGAAGATACGCAGTATTTT.

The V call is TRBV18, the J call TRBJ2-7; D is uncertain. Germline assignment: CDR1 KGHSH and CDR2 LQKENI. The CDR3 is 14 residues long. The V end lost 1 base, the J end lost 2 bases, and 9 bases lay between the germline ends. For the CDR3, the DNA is TGTGCCAGCTCACCACAAAGGACGGCCTACGAGCAGTACTTC. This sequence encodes CASSPQRTAYEQYF.

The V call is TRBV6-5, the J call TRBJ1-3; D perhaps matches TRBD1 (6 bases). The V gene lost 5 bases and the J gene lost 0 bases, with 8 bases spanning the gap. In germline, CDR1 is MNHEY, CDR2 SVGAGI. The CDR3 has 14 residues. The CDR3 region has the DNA TGTGCCAGCAGTACAGGGAGCTCTGGAAACACCATATATTTT. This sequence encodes CASSTGSSGNTIYF.

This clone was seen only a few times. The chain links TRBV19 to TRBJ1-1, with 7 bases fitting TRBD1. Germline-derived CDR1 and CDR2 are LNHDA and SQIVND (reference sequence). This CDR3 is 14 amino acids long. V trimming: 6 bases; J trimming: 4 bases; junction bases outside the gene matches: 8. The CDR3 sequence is CASSQTPGGTEAFF. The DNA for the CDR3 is TGTGCCAGTAGCCAAACCCCAGGGGGCACTGAAGCTTTCTTT.

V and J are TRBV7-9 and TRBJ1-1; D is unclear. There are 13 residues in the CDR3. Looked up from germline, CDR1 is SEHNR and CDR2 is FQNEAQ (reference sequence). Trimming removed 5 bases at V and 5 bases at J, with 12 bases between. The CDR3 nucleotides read TGTGCCAGCAGCCACGGGAGCCAGACTGAAGCTTTCTTT. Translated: CASSHGSQTEAFF.

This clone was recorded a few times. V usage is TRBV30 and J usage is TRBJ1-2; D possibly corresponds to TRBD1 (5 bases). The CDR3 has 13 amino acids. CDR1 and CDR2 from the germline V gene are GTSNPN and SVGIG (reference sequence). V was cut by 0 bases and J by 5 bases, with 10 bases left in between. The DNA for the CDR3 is TGTGCCTGGAGTGTACAGTGGACATATGGCTACACCTTC. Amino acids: CAWSVQWTYGYTF.

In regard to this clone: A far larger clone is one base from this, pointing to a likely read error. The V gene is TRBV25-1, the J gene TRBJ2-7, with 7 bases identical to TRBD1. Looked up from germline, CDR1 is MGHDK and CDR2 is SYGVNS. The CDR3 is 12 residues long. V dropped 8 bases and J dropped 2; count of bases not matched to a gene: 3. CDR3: CASETGTYEQYF. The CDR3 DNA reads TGTGCCAGCGAGACAGGGACCTACGAGCAGTACTTC.

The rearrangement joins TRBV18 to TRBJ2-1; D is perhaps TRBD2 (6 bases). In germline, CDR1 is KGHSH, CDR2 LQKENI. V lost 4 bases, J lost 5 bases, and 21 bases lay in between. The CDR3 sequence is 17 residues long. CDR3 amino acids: CASSHRAGLATNNEQFF. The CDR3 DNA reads TGTGCCAGCTCACACCGCGCGGGACTCGCAACTAACAATGAGCAGTTCTTC.

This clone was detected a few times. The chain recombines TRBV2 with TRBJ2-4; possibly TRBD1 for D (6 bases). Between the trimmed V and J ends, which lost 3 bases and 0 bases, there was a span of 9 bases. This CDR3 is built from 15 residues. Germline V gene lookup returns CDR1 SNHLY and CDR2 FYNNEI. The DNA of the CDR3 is TGTGCCAGCAGTGACGGGACACTAGCCAAAAACATTCAGTACTTC. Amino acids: CASSDGTLAKNIQYF.

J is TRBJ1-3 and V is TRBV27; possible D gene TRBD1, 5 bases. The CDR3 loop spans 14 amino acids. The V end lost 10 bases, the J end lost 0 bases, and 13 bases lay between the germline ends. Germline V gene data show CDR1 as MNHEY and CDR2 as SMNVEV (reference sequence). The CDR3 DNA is TGTGCCATCAAGGCCGGGGCCTCTGGAAACACCATATATTTT. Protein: CAIKAGASGNTIYF.

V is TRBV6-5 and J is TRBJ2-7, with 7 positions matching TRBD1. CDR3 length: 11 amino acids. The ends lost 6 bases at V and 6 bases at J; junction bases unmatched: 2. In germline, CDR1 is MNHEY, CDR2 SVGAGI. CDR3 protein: CASRNRGEQYF. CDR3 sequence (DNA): TGTGCCAGCAGGAACAGGGGCGAGCAGTACTTC.

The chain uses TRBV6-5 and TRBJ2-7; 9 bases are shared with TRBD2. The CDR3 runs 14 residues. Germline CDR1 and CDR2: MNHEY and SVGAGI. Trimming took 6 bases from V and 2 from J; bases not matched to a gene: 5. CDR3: CASRQREVAYEQYF. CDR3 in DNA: TGTGCCAGCAGACAGCGGGAGGTCGCCTACGAGCAGTACTTC.

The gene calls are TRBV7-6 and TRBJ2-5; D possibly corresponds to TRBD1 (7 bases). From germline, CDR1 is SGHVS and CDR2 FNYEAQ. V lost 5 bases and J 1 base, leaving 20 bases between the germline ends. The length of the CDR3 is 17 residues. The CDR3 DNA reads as TGTGCCAGCAGCCCAGGGGGAGGTTATGGGCGCCAAGAGACCCAGTACTTC. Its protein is CASSPGGGYGRQETQYF.